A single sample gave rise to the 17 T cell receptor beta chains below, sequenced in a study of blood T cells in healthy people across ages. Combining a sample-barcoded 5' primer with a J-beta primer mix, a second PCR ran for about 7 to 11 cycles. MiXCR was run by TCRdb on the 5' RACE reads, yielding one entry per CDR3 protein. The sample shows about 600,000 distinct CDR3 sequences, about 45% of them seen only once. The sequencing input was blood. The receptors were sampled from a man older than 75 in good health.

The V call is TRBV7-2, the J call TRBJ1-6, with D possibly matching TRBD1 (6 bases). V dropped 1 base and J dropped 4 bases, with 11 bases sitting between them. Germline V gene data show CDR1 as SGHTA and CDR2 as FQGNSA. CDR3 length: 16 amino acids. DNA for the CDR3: TGTGCCAGCAGCTTAGGGACAGAACCTTATAATTCACCCCTCCACTTT. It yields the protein CASSLGTEPYNSPLHF. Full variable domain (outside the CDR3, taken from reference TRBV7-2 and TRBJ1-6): GAGVSQSPSNKVTEKGKDVELRCDPISGHTALYWYRQSLGQGLEFLIYFQGNSAPDKSGLPSDRFSAERTGGSVSTLTIQRTQQEDSAVYLCASSLGTEPYNSPLHFGNGTRLTVT.

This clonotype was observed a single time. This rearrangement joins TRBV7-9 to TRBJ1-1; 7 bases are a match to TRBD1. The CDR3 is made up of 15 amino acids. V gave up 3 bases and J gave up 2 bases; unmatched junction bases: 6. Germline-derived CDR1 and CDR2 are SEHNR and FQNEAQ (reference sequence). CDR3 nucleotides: TGTGCCAGCAGCTTGTCGACAGGGATAAACACTGAAGCTTTCTTT. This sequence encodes CASSLSTGINTEAFF.

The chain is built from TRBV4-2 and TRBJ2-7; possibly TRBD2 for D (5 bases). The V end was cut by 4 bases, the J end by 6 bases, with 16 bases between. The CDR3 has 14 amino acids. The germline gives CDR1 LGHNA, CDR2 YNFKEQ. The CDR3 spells CASSPSLRAGEQYF. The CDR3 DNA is TGTGCCAGCAGCCCCAGTCTGCGCGCGGGCGAGCAGTACTTC.

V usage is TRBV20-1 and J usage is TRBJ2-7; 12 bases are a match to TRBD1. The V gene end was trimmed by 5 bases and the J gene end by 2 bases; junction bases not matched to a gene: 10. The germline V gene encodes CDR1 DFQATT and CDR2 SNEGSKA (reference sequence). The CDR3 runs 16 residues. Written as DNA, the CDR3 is TGCAGTGCTGATTCGTTGCGGGACAGGGGGCCCTACGAGCAGTACTTC. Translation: CSADSLRDRGPYEQYF.

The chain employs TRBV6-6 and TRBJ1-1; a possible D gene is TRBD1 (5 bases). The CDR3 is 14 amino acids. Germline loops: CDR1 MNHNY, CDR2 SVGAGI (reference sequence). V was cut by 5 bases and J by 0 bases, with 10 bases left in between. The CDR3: CASSGVQVNTEAFF. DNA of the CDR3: TGTGCCAGCAGTGGGGTACAGGTGAACACTGAAGCTTTCTTT.

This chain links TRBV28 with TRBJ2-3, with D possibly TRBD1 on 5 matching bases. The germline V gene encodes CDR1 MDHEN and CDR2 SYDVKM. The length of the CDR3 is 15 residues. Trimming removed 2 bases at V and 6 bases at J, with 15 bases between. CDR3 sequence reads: CASSLPQGMRDTQYF. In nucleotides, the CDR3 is TGTGCCAGCAGTTTACCCCAGGGAATGAGGGATACGCAGTATTTT.

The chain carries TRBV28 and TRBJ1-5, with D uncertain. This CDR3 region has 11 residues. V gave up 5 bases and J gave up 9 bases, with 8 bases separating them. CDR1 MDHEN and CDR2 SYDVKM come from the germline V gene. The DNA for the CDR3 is TGTGCCAGCAGTCCAGCAGGGCCCCAGCATTTT. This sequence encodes CASSPAGPQHF.

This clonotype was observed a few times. The CDR3 here is CSVQSWETYGYTF. The CDR3 nucleotides read TGCAGCGTCCAATCTTGGGAGACCTATGGCTACACCTTC. J is TRBJ1-2 and V is TRBV29-1; D unresolved. The CDR3 sequence is 13 residues long. CDR1 SQVTM and CDR2 ANQGSEA come from the germline V gene. Trimming took off 6 bases at V and 4 bases at J, with 15 bases between the two ends. Combining the CDR3 with reference TRBV29-1 and TRBJ1-2 gives the whole variable domain SAVISQKPSRDICQRGTSLTIQCQVDSQVTMMFWYRQQPGQSLTLIATANQGSEATYESGFVIDKFPISRPNLTFSTLTVSNMSPEDSSIYLCSVQSWETYGYTFGSGTRLTVV.

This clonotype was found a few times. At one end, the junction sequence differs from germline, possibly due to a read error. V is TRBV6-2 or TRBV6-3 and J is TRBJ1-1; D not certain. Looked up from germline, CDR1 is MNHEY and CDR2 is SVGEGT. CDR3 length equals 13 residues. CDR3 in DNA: TGTGCCAGCAGTTACACCGCGCACACGGAAGCTTTCTTT. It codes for CASSYTAHTEAFF.

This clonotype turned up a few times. The CDR3 protein is CSVDYSGSGETQYF. For the CDR3, the DNA is TGCAGCGTTGACTACAGCGGGAGTGGAGAGACCCAGTACTTC. The chain uses TRBV29-1 and TRBJ2-5, with 8 nucleotides matching TRBD2. CDR3 length: 14 residues. V lost 3 bases, J lost 4 bases, and 7 bases stayed unmatched. The V gene's germline CDR1 is SQVTM and CDR2 ANQGSEA.

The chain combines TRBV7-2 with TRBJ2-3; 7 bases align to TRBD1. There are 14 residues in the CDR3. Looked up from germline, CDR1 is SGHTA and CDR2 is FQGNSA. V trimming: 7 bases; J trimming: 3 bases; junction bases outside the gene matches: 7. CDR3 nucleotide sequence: TGTGCCAGCACCCACAGGGGCCGGACAGATACGCAGTATTTT. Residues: CASTHRGRTDTQYF.

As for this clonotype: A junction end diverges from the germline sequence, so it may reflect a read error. The CDR3 sequence is CAGSFNGNTEAFF. In DNA form, the CDR3 reads TGTGCCGGCAGCTTCAATGGGAACACTGAAGCTTTCTTT. The gene calls are TRBV7-2 and TRBJ1-1; D gene ambiguous. Per germline, CDR1 SGHTA and CDR2 FQGNSA. This CDR3 comprises 13 residues.

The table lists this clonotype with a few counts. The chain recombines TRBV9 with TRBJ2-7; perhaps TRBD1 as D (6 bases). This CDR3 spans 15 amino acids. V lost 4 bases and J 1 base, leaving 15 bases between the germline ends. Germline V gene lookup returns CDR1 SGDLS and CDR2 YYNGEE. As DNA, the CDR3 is TGTGCCAGCAGCCCCAGGACAGTATCTTCCTACGAGCAGTACTTC. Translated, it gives CASSPRTVSSYEQYF. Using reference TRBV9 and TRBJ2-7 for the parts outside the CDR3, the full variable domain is DSGVTQTPKHLITATGQRVTLRCSPRSGDLSVYWYQQSLDQGLQFLIQYYNGEERAKGNILERFSAQQFPDLHSELNLSSLELGDSALYFCASSPRTVSSYEQYFGPGTRLTVT.

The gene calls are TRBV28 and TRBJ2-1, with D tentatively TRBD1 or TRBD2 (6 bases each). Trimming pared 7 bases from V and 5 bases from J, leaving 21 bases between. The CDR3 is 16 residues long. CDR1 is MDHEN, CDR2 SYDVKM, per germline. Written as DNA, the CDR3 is TGTGCCAGCATCGAAGGGGGGCCCCAGGCCAACAATGAGCAGTTCTTC. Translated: CASIEGGPQANNEQFF.

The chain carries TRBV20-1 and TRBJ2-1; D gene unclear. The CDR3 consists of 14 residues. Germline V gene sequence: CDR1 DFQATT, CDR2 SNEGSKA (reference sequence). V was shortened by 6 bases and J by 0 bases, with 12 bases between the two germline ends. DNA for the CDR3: TGCAGTGCCAGAAGCCTTAGCTCCTACAATGAGCAGTTCTTC. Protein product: CSARSLSSYNEQFF.

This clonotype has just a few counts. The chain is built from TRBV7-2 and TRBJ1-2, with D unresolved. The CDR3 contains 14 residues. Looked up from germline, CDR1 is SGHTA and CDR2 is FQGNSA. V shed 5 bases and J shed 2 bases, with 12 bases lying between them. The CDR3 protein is CASSPSTENYGYTF. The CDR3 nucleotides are TGTGCCAGCAGCCCCTCGACTGAAAACTATGGCTACACCTTC.

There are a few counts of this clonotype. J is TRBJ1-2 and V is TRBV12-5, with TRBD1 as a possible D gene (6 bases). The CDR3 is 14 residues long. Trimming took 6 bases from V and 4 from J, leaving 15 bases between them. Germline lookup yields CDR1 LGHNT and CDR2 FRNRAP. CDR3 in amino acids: CASGTGTTTYGYTF. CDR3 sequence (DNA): TGTGCTAGTGGCACCGGGACAACAACCTATGGCTACACCTTC.